This TCR beta chain was recovered during a study of response to subunit inactivated influenza vaccine. Regarding the study as a whole: Every seasonal influenza vaccination brings in few new T cells, the authors suggested.

This clonotype was seen only a few times. Its target is not known. MiXCR, applied by TCRdb to the RT-PCR reads, yields one record per CDR3 protein. The top ten hold roughly 10% of the sample, which has a few hundred thousand distinct CDR3 sequences, around 15% seen once. In germline, CDR1 is SGDLS, CDR2 YYNGEE. The CDR3 covers 15 residues. Trimming removed 0 bases from V and 5 bases from J; junction bases left unmatched: 3. The sample was PBMCs from blood, taken 12 days after vaccination. The J gene is TRBJ2-2, the V gene TRBV9; TRBD2 matches 8 bases. The TCR comes from a man aged 45-60 years who received an inactivated influenza vaccine. In nucleotides, the CDR3 is TGTGCCAGCAGCGTAGAGTTAGCGGGAACCGGGGAGCTGTTTTTT. Residues: CASSVELAGTGELFF.